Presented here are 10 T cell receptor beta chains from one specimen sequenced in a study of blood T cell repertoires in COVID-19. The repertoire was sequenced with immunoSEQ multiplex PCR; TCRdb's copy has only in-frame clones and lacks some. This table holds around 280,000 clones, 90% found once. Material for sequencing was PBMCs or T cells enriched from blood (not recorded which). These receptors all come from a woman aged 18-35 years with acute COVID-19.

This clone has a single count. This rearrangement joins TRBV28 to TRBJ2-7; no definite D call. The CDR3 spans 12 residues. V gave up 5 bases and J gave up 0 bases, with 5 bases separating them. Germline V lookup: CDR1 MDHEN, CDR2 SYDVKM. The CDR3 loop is CASSESSYEQYF. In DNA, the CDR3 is TGTGCCAGCAGTGAGAGCTCCTACGAGCAGTACTTC.

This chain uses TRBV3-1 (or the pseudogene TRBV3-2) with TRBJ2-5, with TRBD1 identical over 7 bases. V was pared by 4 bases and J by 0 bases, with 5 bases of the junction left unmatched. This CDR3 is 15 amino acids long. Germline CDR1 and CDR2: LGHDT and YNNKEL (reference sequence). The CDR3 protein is CASSPLDRDQETQYF. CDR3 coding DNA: TGTGCCAGCAGCCCCCTTGACAGGGACCAAGAGACCCAGTACTTC.

The DNA for the CDR3 is TGTGCCAGCAGTTCCTTCCCGGGTGATATCTATGGCTACACCTTC. Translating gives CASSSFPGDIYGYTF. This sequence joins TRBV28 and TRBJ1-2; D is undetermined. Germline V lookup: CDR1 MDHEN, CDR2 SYDVKM. This CDR3 contains 15 residues. The ends were cut back, 4 bases at V and 4 bases at J, with 16 bases in the middle.

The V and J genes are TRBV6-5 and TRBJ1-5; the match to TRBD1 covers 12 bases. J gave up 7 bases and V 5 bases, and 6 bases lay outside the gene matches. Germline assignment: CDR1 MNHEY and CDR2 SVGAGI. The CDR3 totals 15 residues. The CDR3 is CASSRDRGRKQPQHF. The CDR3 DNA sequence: TGTGCCAGCAGTCGGGACAGGGGGCGGAAACAGCCCCAGCATTTT.

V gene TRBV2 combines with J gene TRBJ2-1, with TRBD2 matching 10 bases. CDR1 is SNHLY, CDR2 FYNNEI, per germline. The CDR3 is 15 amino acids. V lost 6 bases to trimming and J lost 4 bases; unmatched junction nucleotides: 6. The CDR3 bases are TGTGCCAGCAGGCCGGGACTAGCGAAGTACAATGAGCAGTTCTTC. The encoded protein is CASRPGLAKYNEQFF. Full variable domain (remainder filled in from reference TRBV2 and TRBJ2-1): EPEVTQTPSHQVTQMGQEVILRCVPISNHLYFYWYRQILGQKVEFLVSFYNNEISEKSEIFDDQFSVERPDGSNFTLKIRSTKLEDSAMYFCASRPGLAKYNEQFFGPGTRLTVL.

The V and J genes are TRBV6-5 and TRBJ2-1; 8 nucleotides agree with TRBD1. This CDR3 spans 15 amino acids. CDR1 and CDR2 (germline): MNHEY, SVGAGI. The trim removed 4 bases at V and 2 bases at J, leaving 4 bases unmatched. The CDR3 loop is CASSFLGQAYNEQFF. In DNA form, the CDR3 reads TGTGCCAGCAGTTTCCTGGGACAGGCCTACAATGAGCAGTTCTTC.

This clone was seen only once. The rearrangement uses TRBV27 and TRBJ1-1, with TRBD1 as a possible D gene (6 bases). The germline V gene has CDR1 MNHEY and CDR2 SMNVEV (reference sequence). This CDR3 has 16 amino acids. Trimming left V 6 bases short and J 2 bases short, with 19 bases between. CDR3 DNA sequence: TGTGCCAGCAGCCTAGGGCCCGGACAGTTTAACACTGAAGCTTTCTTT. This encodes CASSLGPGQFNTEAFF.

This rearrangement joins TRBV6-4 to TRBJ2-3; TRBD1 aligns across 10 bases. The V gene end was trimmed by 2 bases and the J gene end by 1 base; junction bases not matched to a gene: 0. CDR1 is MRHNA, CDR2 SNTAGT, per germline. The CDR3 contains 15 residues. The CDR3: CASSDGTGGTDTQYF. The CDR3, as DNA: TGTGCCAGCAGTGACGGGACAGGGGGCACAGATACGCAGTATTTT.

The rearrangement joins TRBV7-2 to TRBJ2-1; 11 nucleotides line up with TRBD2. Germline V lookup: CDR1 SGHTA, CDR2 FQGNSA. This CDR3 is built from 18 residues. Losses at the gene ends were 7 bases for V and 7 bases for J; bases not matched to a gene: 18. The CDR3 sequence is CASTLLVGLAGGINEQFF. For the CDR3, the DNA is TGTGCCAGCACCCTACTGGTGGGGCTAGCGGGAGGTATAAATGAGCAGTTCTTC.

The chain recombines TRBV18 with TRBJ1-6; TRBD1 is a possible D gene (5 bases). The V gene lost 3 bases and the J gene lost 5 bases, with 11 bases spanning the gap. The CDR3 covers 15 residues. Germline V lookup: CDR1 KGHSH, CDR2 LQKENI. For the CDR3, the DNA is TGTGCCAGCTCACCGGGTGGACACAATAATTCACCCCTCCACTTT. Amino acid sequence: CASSPGGHNNSPLHF.